This T cell receptor (beta chain) was recorded in a study of control samples from healthy donors and cancer patients. The CDR3 totals 14 residues. From germline, CDR1 is SQVTM and CDR2 ANQGSEA. V lost 6 bases to trimming and J lost 2 bases, with 13 bases between them. The data were produced by immunoSEQ multiplex PCR, yet TCRdb's version contains in-frame clones alone and is incomplete. The sample lists under 55,000 clones, around 80% occurring once. The rearrangement uses TRBV29-1 and TRBJ2-2, with D perhaps matching TRBD1 or TRBD2 (5 bases each). The sequenced material came from blood. This receptor was identified in a man between 65 and 85 years old in good health. DNA of the CDR3: TGCAGCGTACGCCGGGACCTAAACACCGGGGAGCTGTTTTTT. It is translated as CSVRRDLNTGELFF.